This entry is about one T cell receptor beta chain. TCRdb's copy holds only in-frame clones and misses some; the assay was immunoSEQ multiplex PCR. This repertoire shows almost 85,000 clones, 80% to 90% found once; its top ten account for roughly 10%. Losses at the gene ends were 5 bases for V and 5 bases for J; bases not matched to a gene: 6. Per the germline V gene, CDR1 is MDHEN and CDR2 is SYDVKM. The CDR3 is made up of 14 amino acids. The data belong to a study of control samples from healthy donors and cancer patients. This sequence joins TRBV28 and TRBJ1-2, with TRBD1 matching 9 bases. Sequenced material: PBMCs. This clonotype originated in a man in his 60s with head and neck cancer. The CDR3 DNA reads TGTGCCAGCAGTGGGATCGGGACAGGGTATGGCTACACCTTC. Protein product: CASSGIGTGYGYTF.